Here is one TCR beta chain with its context. The antigen is undetermined. The source of the sample is a study of human thymus T cells. Assay: immunoSEQ multiplex PCR; the TCRdb copy retains only in-frame clones and omits some. The data contain 55,000 to 85,000 clones, about 95% of them singletons. Whole-study results and caveats: Unrelated individuals were reported by related research to share highly overlapping thymic repertoires. V and J genes seemed to be used with bias in thymic and blood repertoires.

It was from resections taken during corrective heart surgery that the thymus tissue came. Among the donors, all were healthy Finnish infants having corrective surgery for congenital heart defects. V shed 4 bases and J shed 3 bases, with 9 bases lying between them. CDR1 is SGHNT and CDR2 is YYREEE in the germline V gene (reference sequence). This CDR3 comprises 13 residues. The source material was thymus tissue. The sequence came from a girl in the first two years of life with a congenital heart defect but otherwise immunologically healthy. The chain links TRBV5-4 to TRBJ2-3; D not certain. DNA of the CDR3: TGTGCCAGCAGCCCCCCCCGGACAGATACGCAGTATTTT. Amino acid sequence: CASSPPRTDTQYF.